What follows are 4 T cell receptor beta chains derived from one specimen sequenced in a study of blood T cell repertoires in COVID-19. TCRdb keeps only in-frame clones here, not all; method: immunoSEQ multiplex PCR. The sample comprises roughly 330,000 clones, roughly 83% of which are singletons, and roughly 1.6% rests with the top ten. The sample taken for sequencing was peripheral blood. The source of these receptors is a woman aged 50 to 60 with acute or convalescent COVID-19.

DNA of the CDR3: TGTGCCTGGAGTTTAAGCGGGAGAACAGATACGCAGTATTTT. It codes for CAWSLSGRTDTQYF. The chain carries TRBV30 and TRBJ2-3; 8 bases agree with TRBD2. Germline CDR1 GTSNPN, CDR2 SVGIG (reference sequence). The CDR3 is 14 amino acids. The V segment lost 2 bases and the J segment 3 bases; nucleotides outside the gene matches: 4.

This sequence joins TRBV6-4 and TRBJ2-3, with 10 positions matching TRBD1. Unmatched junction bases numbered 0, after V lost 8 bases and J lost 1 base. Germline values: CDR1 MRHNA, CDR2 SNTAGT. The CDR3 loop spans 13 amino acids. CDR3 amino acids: CASGTGGTDTQYF. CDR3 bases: TGTGCCAGCGGGACAGGGGGCACAGATACGCAGTATTTT.

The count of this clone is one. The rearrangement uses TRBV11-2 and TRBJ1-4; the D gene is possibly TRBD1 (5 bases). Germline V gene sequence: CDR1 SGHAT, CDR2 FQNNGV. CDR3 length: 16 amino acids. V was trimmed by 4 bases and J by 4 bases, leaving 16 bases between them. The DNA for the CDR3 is TGTGCCAGCAGCTATAATTGGGGGGAGGGTAATGAAAAACTGTTTTTT. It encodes CASSYNWGEGNEKLFF.

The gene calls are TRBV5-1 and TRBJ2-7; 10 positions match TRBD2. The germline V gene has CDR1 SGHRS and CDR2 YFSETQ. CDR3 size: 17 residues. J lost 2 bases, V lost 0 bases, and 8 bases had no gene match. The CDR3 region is CASSLVPSSGSAYEQYF. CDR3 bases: TGCGCCAGCAGCTTGGTTCCCTCTAGCGGGAGCGCCTACGAGCAGTACTTC.